The present TCR beta chain was sequenced within a study of T-cell reconstitution after alpha-beta-depleted transplantation in children. Regarding the study as a whole: Diversity of TCRbeta at day 60 was high in some patients, arising from surviving recipient T cells and thymic progenitors. Several hundred rapidly expanded clones from non-depleted graft cells reportedly supplied alpha-beta T cells about two months post-transplant. Newly generated T cells supplied most T-cell counts and diversity one year post-transplant.

The TCRbeta library was prepared with unique molecular identifiers. MiXCR, run by TCRdb on the PCR reads, gives a single entry per CDR3 protein. The profile shows under 450,000 distinct CDR3 sequences, about 17% of them singletons. The table lists this clonotype with a few counts. Its antigen remains unidentified. The clonotype originates from a boy younger than two who had a stem cell transplant for Wiskott-Aldrich syndrome, so the T cells may come from the graft donor. The material was PBMCs, mostly from graft donor cells, obtained 360 days after TCRalphabeta/CD19-depleted stem cell transplant.

CDR3 coding DNA: TGTGCCACGGAGGACCCTGGGGCCAACGTCCTGACTTTC. It is translated as CATEDPGANVLTF. J is TRBJ2-6 and V is TRBV24-1, with D perhaps TRBD2 (5 bases). Trimming took 10 bases from V and 2 from J, leaving 8 bases between them. This CDR3 has 13 amino acids. The germline gives CDR1 KGHDR, CDR2 SFDVKD.